This TCR beta chain is drawn from a study of metastatic and nonmetastatic thyroid tumors. Across the study: The authors compared repertoires across blood and tumor or nodule tissue from malignant and benign thyroid patients.

Not a single patient had been given any form of treatment at any point before undergoing thyroid surgery. In this sample, this clone turned up many times. Its cognate antigen is unknown. General study findings and limits: Within blood and tumor, benign nodules reportedly had significantly lower TCR beta diversity than malignant thyroid tumors did.

Source study methods: Building a distant-metastasis classifier for papillary thyroid cancer drew on CDR3 differences across clinicopathological groups. TCRdb used MiXCR to call clones anew from the PCR reads. TCRdb, rather than the study authors, made the V and J calls. The sample includes fewer than 50,000 clones, about 16% seen only once; the top ten take 20% to 25%. The CDR3 spans 15 residues. Germline V gene data show CDR1 as LNHDA and CDR2 as SQIVND (reference sequence). V was trimmed by 5 bases and J by 3 bases, leaving 17 bases between them. The J gene is TRBJ2-7, the V gene TRBV19, with a weak D call TRBD1 (5 bases). The sequencing input was blood. This TCR was recovered from a female donor with papillary thyroid cancer or a benign thyroid nodule (not recorded which). Some clones in this sample may be carry-over from other donors' samples. The CDR3 nucleotides are TGTGCCAGTAGTTCACTCATAGGGGCTGTCTACGAGCAGTACTTC. Amino acid sequence: CASSSLIGAVYEQYF. The full variable domain, rest sourced from reference TRBV19 and TRBJ2-7, is DGGITQSPKYLFRKEGQNVTLSCEQNLNHDAMYWYRQDPGQGLRLIYYSQIVNDFQKGDIAEGYSVSREKKESFPLTVTSAQKNPTAFYLCASSSLIGAVYEQYFGPGTRLTVT.